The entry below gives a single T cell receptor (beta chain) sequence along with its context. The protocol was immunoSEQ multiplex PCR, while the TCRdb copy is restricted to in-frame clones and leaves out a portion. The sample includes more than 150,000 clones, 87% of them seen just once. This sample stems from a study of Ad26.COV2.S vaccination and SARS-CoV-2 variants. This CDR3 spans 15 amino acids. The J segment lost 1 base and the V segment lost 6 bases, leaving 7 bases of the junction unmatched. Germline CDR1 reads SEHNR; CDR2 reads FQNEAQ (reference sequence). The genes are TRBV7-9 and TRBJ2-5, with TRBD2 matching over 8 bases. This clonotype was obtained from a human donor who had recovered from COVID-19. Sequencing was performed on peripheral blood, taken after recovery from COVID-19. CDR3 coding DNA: TGTGCCAGCAGGCTCGAGCGGGGGCCCCAAGAGACCCAGTACTTC. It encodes CASRLERGPQETQYF. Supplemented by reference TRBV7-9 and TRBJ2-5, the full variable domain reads DTGVSQNPRHKITKRGQNVTFRCDPISEHNRLYWYRQTLGQGPEFLTYFQNEAQLEKSRLLSDRFSAERPKGSFSTLEIQRTEQGDSAMYLCASRLERGPQETQYFGPGTRLLVL.